This T cell receptor (beta chain) was captured by sequencing in a study of CD8 T cells in Susac syndrome. Study results and limitations: In its TCR sequencing and HLA analysis, the study acknowledged that the number of individuals was relatively small.

An input of roughly 0.5 to 1 ug of RNA was subjected to reverse transcription using random hexamers. Using its own MiXCR run on the immunoSEQ multiplex PCR reads, TCRdb lists one record per CDR3 protein. The profile shows 150,000 to 250,000 distinct CDR3 sequences, 90% to 95% of them singletons. FACS enriched CD8+ TEMRA cells, while bulk CD8+ and CD4+ were negatively isolated. Per the germline V gene, CDR1 is SGHAT and CDR2 is FQDESV (reference sequence). V was clipped by 5 bases and J by 2 bases, with 16 bases between them. There are 15 residues in the CDR3. This clonotype was detected only once. Its antigen is unknown.

This sequence was found in a human donor with multiple sclerosis. What was sequenced was CD4+ T cells from PBMCs. V is TRBV11-1 and J is TRBJ2-7, with D unclear. The CDR3 here is CASSPALAIPYEQYF. CDR3 in DNA: TGTGCCAGCAGCCCCGCTTTGGCTATACCCTACGAGCAGTACTTC. Supplemented by reference TRBV11-1 and TRBJ2-7, the full variable domain reads EAEVAQSPRYKITEKSQAVAFWCDPISGHATLYWYRQILGQGPELLVQFQDESVVDDSQLPKDRFSAERLKGVDSTLKIQPAELGDSAMYLCASSPALAIPYEQYFGPGTRLTVT.